This T cell receptor beta chain appears in the sequencing data of a study of shared clonotypes between healthy human individuals. As for the study in general: Each donor had three CD4 naive, three CD4 memory, two CD8 naive and one CD8 memory plate.

Only CD45RO-negative cells positively selected for CCR7 counted as naive CD8 cells, so terminally differentiated effector memory CD45RA+ cells were excluded. About this clone: Its antigen remains unidentified.

Authors' data handling: From ImmunoSEQ came sequences covering only the junction and carrying no quality scores, so filtering differed. Profiling relied on immunoSEQ multiplex PCR, and the TCRdb table lists in-frame clones only, not all of them. V, J and clone size are taken as reported in that table, and D and trimming were inferred from the DNA itself. The repertoire holds about 1,800,000 clones, with about 95% as singletons. Study conclusions and caveats: The naive CD4 repertoires of several donors were compared, and roughly 5% of clonotypes were shared.

V gave up 2 bases and J gave up 2 bases; unmatched junction bases: 6. The CDR3 runs to 17 residues. Germline V gene lookup returns CDR1 MNHEY and CDR2 SMNVEV (reference sequence). The receptor's source is a man between 18 and 29 years old in good health. The sequenced material came from naive CD8+ T cells sorted from blood. This chain uses TRBV27 with TRBJ2-3; 11 bases map to TRBD2. CDR3 sequence (DNA): TGTGCCAGCAGTTTAAATCAACTAGCGGGGGACACAGATACGCAGTATTTT. Translated, it gives CASSLNQLAGDTDTQYF.